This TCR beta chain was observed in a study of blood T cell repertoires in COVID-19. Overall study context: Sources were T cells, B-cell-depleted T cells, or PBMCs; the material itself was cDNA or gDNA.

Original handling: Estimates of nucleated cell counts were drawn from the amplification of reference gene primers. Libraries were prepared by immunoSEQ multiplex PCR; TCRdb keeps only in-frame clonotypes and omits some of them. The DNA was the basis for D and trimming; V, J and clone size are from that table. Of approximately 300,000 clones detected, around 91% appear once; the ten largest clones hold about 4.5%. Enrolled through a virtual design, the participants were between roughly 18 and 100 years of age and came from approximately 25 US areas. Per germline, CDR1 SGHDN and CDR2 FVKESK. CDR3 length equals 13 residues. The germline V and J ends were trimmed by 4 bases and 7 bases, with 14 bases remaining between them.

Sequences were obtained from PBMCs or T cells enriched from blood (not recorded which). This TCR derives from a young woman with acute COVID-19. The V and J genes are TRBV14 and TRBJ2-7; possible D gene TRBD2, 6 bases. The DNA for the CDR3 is TGTGCCAGCAGCCCCCTTTGGAGGGGAGAGCAGTACTTC. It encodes CASSPLWRGEQYF.